This T cell receptor (beta chain) was captured in a study of immune cell composition in non-small cell lung cancer. Study as a whole: Tumours were mainly lung adenocarcinoma or squamous cell carcinoma.

The data were produced by immunoSEQ multiplex PCR, yet TCRdb's version contains in-frame clones alone and is incomplete. The data hold approximately 3,100 clones, with around four fifths observed a single time. Findings of the study overall: Lung squamous cell carcinoma tumours had significantly higher top 10 clone scores and productive clonality than lung adenocarcinoma. It was not proven that tumour-reactive clones equal dominant tumour-associated clones. Clones >0.5% enriched in tumour were rarer in adenocarcinoma (about 33%) than squamous (approximately 75%).

From germline, CDR1 is LNHDA and CDR2 SQIVND (reference sequence). The CDR3 covers 15 residues. V was shortened by 0 bases and J by 1 base, with 9 bases between the two germline ends. With regard to this clone: Its antigen is as yet unknown.

This rearrangement joins TRBV19 to TRBJ2-5, with a possible D match to TRBD2 (5 bases). Sequences were obtained from lung tumor tissue. This receptor was obtained from a human donor with non-small cell lung cancer. CDR3 region: CASSIDYGVQETQYF. CDR3 nucleotides: TGTGCCAGTAGTATAGACTACGGGGTCCAAGAGACCCAGTACTTC.